This T cell receptor beta chain derives from a study of blood T cells in healthy people across ages. General observations from the study: Greater diversity and more naive CD4+ cells were seen in long-lived donors than in aged donors. TCR beta diversity per million T cells fell roughly linearly with age.

With a J-beta primer mix and a sample-barcoded 5' primer, a second PCR ran about 7 to 12 cycles. Researchers report that a template-switch adaptor with 12 random nucleotides tagged each cDNA molecule. From the 5' RACE reads, TCRdb called clonotypes with MiXCR, one entry per CDR3 protein. The table has 800,000 or so distinct CDR3 sequences, around half seen once. Concerning this clonotype itself: Its antigen is unknown.

The clonotype comes from an elderly man in good health. The sample taken for sequencing was blood.

The CDR3 is CASSYGARMGEQYF. The DNA for the CDR3 is TGTGCCAGCAGTTACGGGGCCCGAATGGGCGAGCAGTACTTC. The chain uses TRBV6-6 and TRBJ2-7; D possibly corresponds to TRBD1 (5 bases). The germline V and J ends were trimmed by 2 bases and 6 bases, with 14 bases remaining between them. This CDR3 comprises 14 residues. Germline values: CDR1 MNHNY, CDR2 SVGAGI (reference sequence).